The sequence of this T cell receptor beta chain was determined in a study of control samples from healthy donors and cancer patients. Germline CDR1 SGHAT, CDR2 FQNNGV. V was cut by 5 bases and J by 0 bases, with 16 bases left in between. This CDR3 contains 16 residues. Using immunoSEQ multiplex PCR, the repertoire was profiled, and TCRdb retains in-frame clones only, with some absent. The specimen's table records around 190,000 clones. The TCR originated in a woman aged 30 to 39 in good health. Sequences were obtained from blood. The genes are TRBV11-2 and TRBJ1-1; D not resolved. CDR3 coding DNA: TGTGCCAGCAGCCCCCCCGACTCGCGGGTGAACACTGAAGCTTTCTTT. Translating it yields CASSPPDSRVNTEAFF.